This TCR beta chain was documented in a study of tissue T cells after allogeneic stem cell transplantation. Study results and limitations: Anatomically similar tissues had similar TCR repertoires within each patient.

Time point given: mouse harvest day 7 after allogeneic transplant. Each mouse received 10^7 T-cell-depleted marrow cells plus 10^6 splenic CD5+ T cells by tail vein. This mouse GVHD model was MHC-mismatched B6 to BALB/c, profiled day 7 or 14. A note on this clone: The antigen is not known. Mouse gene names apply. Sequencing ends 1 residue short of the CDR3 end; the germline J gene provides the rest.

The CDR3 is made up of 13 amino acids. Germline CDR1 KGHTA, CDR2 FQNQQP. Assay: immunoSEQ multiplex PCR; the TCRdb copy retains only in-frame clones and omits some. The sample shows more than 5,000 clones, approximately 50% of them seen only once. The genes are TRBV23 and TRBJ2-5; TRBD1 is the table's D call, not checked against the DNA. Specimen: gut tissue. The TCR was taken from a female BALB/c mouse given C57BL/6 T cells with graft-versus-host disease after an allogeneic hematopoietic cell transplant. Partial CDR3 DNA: TGCTCCAGCAAGACAGGGGACCAAGACACCCAGTAC. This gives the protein CSSKTGDQDTQY. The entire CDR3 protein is CSSKTGDQDTQYF.